This T cell receptor (beta chain) was retrieved from a study of blood T cell repertoires in COVID-19. The wider study: Collection of acute and convalescent COVID-19 samples took place in the United States, Italy and Spain.

The CDR3 is made up of 14 amino acids. Unmatched junction bases numbered 5, after V lost 3 bases and J lost 6 bases. The germline V gene has CDR1 ENHRY and CDR2 SYGVKD. TCRdb's table, derived via immunoSEQ multiplex PCR, lists solely in-frame clones and lacks some. Of over 100,000 clones listed, approximately 85% are singletons. Source material: peripheral blood. This TCR was recovered from a man older than 75 with acute or convalescent COVID-19. The genes are TRBV10-3 and TRBJ1-5; 7 positions match TRBD1. The CDR3 nucleotides read TGTGCCATCAGTGATGCAGGGGGTACTCAGCCCCAGCATTTT. Protein: CAISDAGGTQPQHF.